This section outlines one T cell receptor (beta chain) sequence together with its context. The data were taken from a study of blood T cell repertoires in COVID-19. Libraries were prepared by immunoSEQ multiplex PCR; TCRdb keeps only in-frame clonotypes and omits some of them. Found here are about 180,000 clones, 70% to 90% of them singletons; the top ten hold about 3.9%. Trimming stripped 6 bases from V and 3 bases from J, with 9 bases between. Germline V gene sequence: CDR1 DFQATT, CDR2 SNEGSKA (reference sequence). CDR3 length: 11 amino acids. This TCR derives from a woman aged 30 to 39 with acute or convalescent COVID-19. The V call is TRBV20-1, the J call TRBJ2-7; maybe TRBD2 (6 bases). The material sequenced was peripheral blood. CDR3 amino acids: CSARRVYEQYF. The CDR3 DNA reads as TGCAGTGCGAGGAGGGTCTACGAGCAGTACTTC.